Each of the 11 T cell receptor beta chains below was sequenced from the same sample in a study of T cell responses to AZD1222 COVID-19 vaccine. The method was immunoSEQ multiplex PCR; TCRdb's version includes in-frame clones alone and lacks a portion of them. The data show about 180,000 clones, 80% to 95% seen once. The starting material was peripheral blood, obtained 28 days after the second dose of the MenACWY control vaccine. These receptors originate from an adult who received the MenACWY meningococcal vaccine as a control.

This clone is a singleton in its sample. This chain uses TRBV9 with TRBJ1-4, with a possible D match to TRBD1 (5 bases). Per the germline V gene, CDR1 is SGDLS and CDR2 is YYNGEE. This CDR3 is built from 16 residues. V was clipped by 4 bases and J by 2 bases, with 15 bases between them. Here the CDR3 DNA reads TGTGCCAGCAGCACAGCTTATGGGGGGACTAATGAAAAACTGTTTTTT. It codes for CASSTAYGGTNEKLFF.

The CDR3 nucleotides read TGTGCCAGTAGTTTCTCGGGACAGGGGAATTCACCCCTCCACTTT. Residues: CASSFSGQGNSPLHF. J is TRBJ1-6 and V is TRBV19, with TRBD1 matching 10 bases. The germline V gene has CDR1 LNHDA and CDR2 SQIVND (reference sequence). The CDR3 has 15 residues. The J segment lost 7 bases and the V segment lost 5 bases, leaving 5 bases of the junction unmatched.

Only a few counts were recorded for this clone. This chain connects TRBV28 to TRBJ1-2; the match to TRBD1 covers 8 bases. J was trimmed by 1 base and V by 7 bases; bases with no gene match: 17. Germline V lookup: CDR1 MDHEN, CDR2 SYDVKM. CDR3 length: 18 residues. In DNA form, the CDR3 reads TGTGCCAGCACCGCAATCGCCGGACGGGACAGGATTAACTATGGCTACACCTTC. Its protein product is CASTAIAGRDRINYGYTF.

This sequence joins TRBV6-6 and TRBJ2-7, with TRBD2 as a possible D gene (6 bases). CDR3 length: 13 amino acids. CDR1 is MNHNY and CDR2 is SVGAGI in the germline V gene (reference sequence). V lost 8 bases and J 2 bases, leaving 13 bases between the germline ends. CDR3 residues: CASEGGVAYEQYF. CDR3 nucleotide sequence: TGTGCCAGCGAGGGCGGGGTAGCCTACGAGCAGTACTTC.

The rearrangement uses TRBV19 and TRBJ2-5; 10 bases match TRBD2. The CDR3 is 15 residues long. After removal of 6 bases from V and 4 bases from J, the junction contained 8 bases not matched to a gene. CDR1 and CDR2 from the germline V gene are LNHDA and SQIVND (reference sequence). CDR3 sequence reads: CASRSSGGAPETQYF. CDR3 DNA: TGTGCCAGTAGGTCCAGCGGGGGGGCCCCAGAGACCCAGTACTTC.

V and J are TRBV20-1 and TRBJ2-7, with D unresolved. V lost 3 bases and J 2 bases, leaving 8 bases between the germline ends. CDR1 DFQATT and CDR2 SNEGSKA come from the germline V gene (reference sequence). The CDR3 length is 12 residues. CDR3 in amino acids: CSASKEPYEQYF. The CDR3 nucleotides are TGCAGTGCTAGTAAAGAACCCTACGAGCAGTACTTC.

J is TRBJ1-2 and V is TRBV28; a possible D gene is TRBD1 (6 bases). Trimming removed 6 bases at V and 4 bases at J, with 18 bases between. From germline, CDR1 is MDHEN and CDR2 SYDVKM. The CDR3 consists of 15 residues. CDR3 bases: TGTGCCAGCAGGCTTACAGGGCCGAGACTCTATGGCTACACCTTC. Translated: CASRLTGPRLYGYTF.

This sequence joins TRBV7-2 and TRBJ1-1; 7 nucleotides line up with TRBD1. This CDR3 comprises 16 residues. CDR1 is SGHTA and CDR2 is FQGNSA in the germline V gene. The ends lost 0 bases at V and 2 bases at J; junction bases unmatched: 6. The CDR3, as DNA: TGTGCCAGCAGCTTAGCGCAGGGGGGCTTAAACACTGAAGCTTTCTTT. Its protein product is CASSLAQGGLNTEAFF.

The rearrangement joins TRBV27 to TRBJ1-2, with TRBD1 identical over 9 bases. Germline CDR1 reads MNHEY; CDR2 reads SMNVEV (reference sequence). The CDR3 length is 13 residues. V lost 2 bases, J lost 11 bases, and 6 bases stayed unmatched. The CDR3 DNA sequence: TGTGCCAGCAGTTTAACAGGGGGCGCAGGTTACACCTTC. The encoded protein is CASSLTGGAGYTF.

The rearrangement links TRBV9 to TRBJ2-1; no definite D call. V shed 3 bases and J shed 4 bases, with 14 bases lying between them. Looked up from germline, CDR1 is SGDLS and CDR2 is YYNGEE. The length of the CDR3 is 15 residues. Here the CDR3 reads CASSAGAHDYNEQFF. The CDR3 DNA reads TGTGCCAGCAGCGCCGGAGCTCACGATTACAATGAGCAGTTCTTC.

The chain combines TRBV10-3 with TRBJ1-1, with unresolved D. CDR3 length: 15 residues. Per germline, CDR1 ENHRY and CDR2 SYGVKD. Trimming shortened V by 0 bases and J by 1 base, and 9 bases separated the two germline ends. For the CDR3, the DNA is TGTGCCATCAGTGAGTCGAGGCCCTGGAACACTGAAGCTTTCTTT. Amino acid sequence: CAISESRPWNTEAFF.